This T cell receptor beta chain was documented in a study of graft-versus-host responses after intestinal transplantation. Study context: Recipients across the board were started on anti-thymocyte globulin induction, then kept on tacrolimus and steroids for roughly 3 years.

This clone occurred a few times. Here immunoSEQ multiplex PCR was the method, and the copy in TCRdb shows in-frame clones only, minus some. The table lists approximately 12,000 clones, about 93% of them singletons, with 20% to 25% in the top ten. With 2 bases removed from V and 0 bases from J, the gap between germline ends came to 3 bases. CDR3 length: 13 residues. Germline-derived CDR1 and CDR2 are LGHNT and FRNRAP. This sequence was found in a human patient who received an intestinal transplant, so some T cells may come from the graft donor. This chain joins TRBV12-5 and TRBJ2-3, with D hard to call. This sample comprised PBMCs, obtained around 3.5 months after intestinal transplant. The DNA of the CDR3 is TGTGCTAGTGGTTTGACTAGCACAGATACGCAGTATTTT. Amino acid sequence: CASGLTSTDTQYF.